A selection of T cell receptor beta chains follows, all from one sample in a study of blood T cell repertoires in COVID-19. Method: immunoSEQ multiplex PCR; TCRdb's copy keeps in-frame clones and lacks some. The profile shows 40,000 to 55,000 clones, 65% to 85% of them singletons. The source material was peripheral blood. The source is a man between 50 and 59 years old with acute or convalescent COVID-19. Each CDR3 is given with its conserved first and last residue. D genes are given only for firm matches. Expanded clones are given a class, and other clones once, few, many or no size at all.

TRBJ1-2 TRBV9 NA NA TGTGCCAGCAGCGCCCTTGATGGCTACACCTTC CASSALDGYTF
TRBJ2-1 TRBV4-1 TRBD2 NA TGCGCCAGCAGTAGCGGGACTTACAATGAGCAGTTCTTC CASSSGTYNEQFF
TRBJ2-2 TRBV11-2 NA NA TGTGCCAGCAGCTTTCAATCGACAGTGGTCGGGGAGCTGTTTTTT CASSFQSTVVGELFF
TRBJ1-2 TRBV30 NA NA TGTGCCTGGAGTGTACAGGGCATGTATGGCTACACCTTC CAWSVQGMYGYTF
TRBJ1-2 TRBV18 NA few TGTGCCAGCTCACCAGAAATTTCACTAGGGGGGGCGAGAGGCTATGGCTACACCTTC CASSPEISLGGARGYGYTF
TRBJ2-5 TRBV20-1 TRBD2 NA TGCGGCTCGGGACTAGCAGAGACCCAGTACTTC CGSGLAETQYF
TRBJ2-1 TRBV4-1 NA once TGCGCCAGCAGCCACCCTAGGGGCTTTCGGCTTGACAATGAGCAGTTCTTC CASSHPRGFRLDNEQFF
TRBJ2-2 TRBV29-1 NA NA TGCAGCGTTGAAGCGGTAAACACCGGGGAGCTGTTTTTT CSVEAVNTGELFF
TRBJ2-3 TRBV6-4 NA once TGTGCCAGCAGTGACTCTGCGGGGGCAACAGATACGCAGTATTTT CASSDSAGATDTQYF
TRBJ2-3 TRBV28 TRBD1 NA TGTGCCAGCAGCACCGGGACAGGGAGGAGAGATACGCAGTATTTT CASSTGTGRRDTQYF
TRBJ1-5 TRBV19 NA once TGTGCCAGTAATGGTGCGGAATTCTGGGAGCCCCAGCATTTT CASNGAEFWEPQHF
TRBJ2-1 TRBV29-1 NA NA TGCAGCGTTGAGGGGAGAGACAATGAGCAGTTCTTC CSVEGRDNEQFF
TRBJ2-7 TRBV7-6 TRBD1 few TGTGCCAGCAGCCGGGACAGCTCCTACGAGCAGTACTTC CASSRDSSYEQYF
TRBJ1-5 TRBV12-3/TRBV12-4 NA NA TGTGCCAGCAGCCCAATGAGCAATCAGCCCCAGCATTTT CASSPMSNQPQHF
TRBJ1-5 TRBV19 TRBD1 NA TGTGCCACCGGGACAGGGGTTCGCCAGCCCCAGCATTTT CATGTGVRQPQHF
TRBJ1-1 TRBV28 TRBD1 once TGTGCCAGCAGTCCAGGGACAGGGGTTCGCACTGAAGCTTTCTTT CASSPGTGVRTEAFF
TRBJ2-7 TRBV5-4 TRBD2 NA TGTGCCAGCAGCCCTGGCGGGAGGGCCATCCACGAGCAGTACTTC CASSPGGRAIHEQYF
TRBJ1-2 TRBV14 TRBD1 few TGTGCCAGCAGCCGCCAACAGGGGCAAGGTGGCTACACCTTC CASSRQQGQGGYTF
TRBJ1-2 TRBV6-2/TRBV6-3 NA NA TGTGCCAGCAGTTACTGGGGCAACGAAAACTATGGCTACACCTTC CASSYWGNENYGYTF
TRBJ2-5 TRBV28 NA once TGTGCCAGCAGTTTAACGTATCCCGTACAGACCTATCAAGAGACCCAGTACTTC CASSLTYPVQTYQETQYF
TRBJ1-1 TRBV19 TRBD1 once TGTGCCAGTACCAAAACATCAGGGGGGAACACTGAAGCTTTCTTT CASTKTSGGNTEAFF
TRBJ1-2 TRBV6-2/TRBV6-3 NA NA TGTGCCAGCAGCCGACAGGTTAACTATGGCTACACCTTC CASSRQVNYGYTF
TRBJ1-1 TRBV5-4 NA NA TGTGCCAGCAGCTTAGTAGGGGGGGCGGGAAGAGCTTTCTTT CASSLVGGAGRAFF
TRBJ1-1 TRBV27 NA NA TGTGCCAGCAGTTTCAGGGGAGACCGGACTGAAGCTTTCTTT CASSFRGDRTEAFF
TRBJ2-1 TRBV27 TRBD1 NA TGTGCCAGCAGGTGGGACAGGGGGACTGACGAGCAGTTCTTC CASRWDRGTDEQFF
TRBJ1-1 TRBV5-1 TRBD1 NA TGCGCCAGCAGCGGGACAGGCGCGAACACTGAAGCTTTCTTT CASSGTGANTEAFF
TRBJ1-4 TRBV5-1 NA NA TGCGCCAGCAGCACCGCGGCGAGGGATGAAAAACTGTTTTTT CASSTAARDEKLFF
TRBJ2-7 TRBV10-1 NA NA TGCGCCAGGCAGGGGGGAACCTACGAGCAGTACTTC CARQGGTYEQYF
TRBJ2-7 TRBV19 TRBD2 NA TGTGCCAGTAGTCTCGGGACTAGCGGAGCCGTTGGGGAGCAGTACTTC CASSLGTSGAVGEQYF
TRBJ1-2 TRBV14 TRBD1 NA TGTGCCAGCAGCCATTCCTACAGGGGGCGCGGCTATGGCTACACCTTC CASSHSYRGRGYGYTF
TRBJ1-4 TRBV6-5 TRBD1 NA TGTGCCAGCAGGGTACCTACAGGGGATGGTGAAAAACTGTTTTTT CASRVPTGDGEKLFF
TRBJ2-6 TRBV19 TRBD1 NA TGTGCCAGTATCCCAGGGGGCGCTGGGGCCAACGTCCTGACTTTC CASIPGGAGANVLTF
TRBJ1-3 TRBV9 NA few TGTGCCAGCAGCCCCCGGACAAACGAGGGAAACACCATATATTTT CASSPRTNEGNTIYF
TRBJ2-5 TRBV19 TRBD2 NA TGTGCCAGTAGTATAGGTGGAGGACTAGCCCTAGAGACCCAGTACTTC CASSIGGGLALETQYF
TRBJ2-2 TRBV7-6 NA NA TGTGCCAGCAGCCTCCGGGATTATAACACCGGGGAGCTGTTTTTT CASSLRDYNTGELFF
TRBJ1-4 TRBV7-3 NA NA TGTGCCAGCAGCGTAACCGACAGGGAAAAACTGTTTTTT CASSVTDREKLFF
TRBJ2-3 TRBV4-2 TRBD2 NA TGTGCCAGCAGCCAAGATACGGGGGCTAGCGGGGTGAAGGATACGCAGTATTTT CASSQDTGASGVKDTQYF
TRBJ1-6 TRBV7-9 NA NA TGTGCCAGCAGCCCCGAGACAATTACCATTTCACCCCTCCACTTT CASSPETITISPLHF
TRBJ2-5 TRBV6-6 NA NA TGTGCCAGCAGTTACTCAGAGGAGACCCAGTACTTC CASSYSEETQYF
TRBJ1-1 TRBV14 NA NA TGTGCCAGCAGCCAAGTGCTGAAGGGGAGGTTCACTGAAGCTTTCTTT CASSQVLKGRFTEAFF
TRBJ1-3 TRBV25-1 NA NA TGTGCCAGCAGTGAATATCGACAGAGCTCTGGAAACACCATATATTTT CASSEYRQSSGNTIYF
TRBJ2-5 TRBV28 NA NA TGTGCCAGCAGTTATCAACAAGAGACCCAGTACTTC CASSYQQETQYF
TRBJ1-3 TRBV19 NA NA TGTGCCAGTAGCCGGGACTCTGGAAACACCATATATTTT CASSRDSGNTIYF
TRBJ2-7 TRBV28 TRBD2 NA TGTGCCAGCAGTTTCGGCGCGGGAGTTTTATACGAGCAGTACTTC CASSFGAGVLYEQYF
TRBJ1-1 TRBV6-1 TRBD1 NA TGTGCCAGCATTGAAGGGGGCAACACTGAAGCTTTCTTT CASIEGGNTEAFF
TRBJ2-3 TRBV3-1/TRBV3-2 NA NA TGTGCCAGCAGCCACGTGTTAGATACGCAGTATTTT CASSHVLDTQYF
TRBJ1-1 TRBV7-9 NA few TGTGCCAGCAGCTCAGGGGAGAACACTGAAGCTTTCTTT CASSSGENTEAFF
TRBJ1-1 TRBV1 NA NA TGCACCAGCAGCCGAGCCCGGGTTACTAACACTGAAGCTTTCTTT CTSSRARVTNTEAFF
TRBJ2-3 TRBV7-9 TRBD2 NA TGTGCCAGCAGCTTAGGGCGGGGGGGCGGCACAGATACGCAGTATTTT CASSLGRGGGTDTQYF
TRBJ1-1 TRBV23-1 TRBD1 few TGCGCCAGCAGTCCCAGGACAGGGAAGAACACTGAAGCTTTCTTT CASSPRTGKNTEAFF
TRBJ2-7 TRBV19 NA NA TGTGCCAGTAGTATAGATTTCATTGGAGGGACGTACGGCGAGCAGTACTTC CASSIDFIGGTYGEQYF
TRBJ2-1 TRBV2 NA NA TGTGCCGGAAGAACCGGGACTTACTTTAGTGATGAGCAGTTCTTC CAGRTGTYFSDEQFF
TRBJ2-5 TRBV6-5 NA once TGTGCCAGCAGTTACAGGGGAATTCAAGAGACCCAGTACTTC CASSYRGIQETQYF
TRBJ2-7 TRBV7-9 NA NA TGTGCCAGCAGCCCGACAACAGCCTACGAGCAGTACTTC CASSPTTAYEQYF
TRBJ1-5 TRBV15 NA NA TGTGCCACCAGCAGAGATCGGGGGGGGACCCAGCATTTT CATSRDRGGTQHF
TRBJ2-6 TRBV14 NA NA TGTGCCAGCAGCCAAGATTTAGGGGCAGGGGCCAACGTCCTGACTTTC CASSQDLGAGANVLTF
TRBJ2-2 TRBV18 NA once TGTGCCAGCTCTCCCTACGCCGGGGGAAACACCGGGGAGCTGTTTTTT CASSPYAGGNTGELFF
TRBJ1-2 TRBV30 NA NA TGTGCCTGGATTCAACAGGGACCTGGCTACACCTTC CAWIQQGPGYTF
TRBJ1-2 TRBV5-1 TRBD1 once TGCGCCAGCAGCTCGACCGGGACAGGGGCTTTAGCTAACTATGGCTACACCTTC CASSSTGTGALANYGYTF